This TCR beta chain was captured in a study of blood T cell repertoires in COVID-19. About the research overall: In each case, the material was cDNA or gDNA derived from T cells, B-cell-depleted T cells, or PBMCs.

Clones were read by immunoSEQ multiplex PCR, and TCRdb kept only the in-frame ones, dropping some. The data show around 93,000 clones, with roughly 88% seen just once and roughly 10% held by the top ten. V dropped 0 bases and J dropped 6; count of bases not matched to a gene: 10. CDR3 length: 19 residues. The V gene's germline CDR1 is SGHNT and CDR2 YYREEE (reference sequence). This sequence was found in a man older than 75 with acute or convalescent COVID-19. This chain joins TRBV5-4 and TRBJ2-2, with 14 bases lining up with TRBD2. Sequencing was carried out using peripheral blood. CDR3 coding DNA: TGTGCCAGCAGCTTGGCTTCCGGGACTAGCGGGAGTGGCGCCGGGGAGCTGTTTTTT. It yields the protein CASSLASGTSGSGAGELFF.